The 16 T cell receptor beta chains below all came from one sample that was sequenced in a study of blood T cells in healthy people across ages (dated by TCRdb to between 2015 and 2017). The method behind the library was 5' RACE. The sequencing machine was an Illumina HiSeq 2500. The second PCR ran for roughly 6 to 11 cycles and used a J-beta primer mix along with a sample-barcoded 5' primer. TCRdb took the public reads, trimmed them with fastp at Q25, ran MiXCR for clone calling and kept in-frame beta chains. Each CDR3 protein gets just one entry, which takes the most common genes and DNA from the rows behind it. The sample profile shows 650,000 to 800,000 distinct CDR3 sequences; 40% to 50% of them were found once. Of the sample, about 19% is held by the ten largest clones. The sequencing input was blood. These receptors all come from a man aged 60 to 69 in good health.

This clonotype has more than one count but fewer than ten. The chain has TRBV5-1 and TRBJ2-5; possible D gene TRBD1, 5 bases. Trimming removed 0 bases from V and 11 bases from J, with 17 bases in between. There are 14 residues in the CDR3. Germline V gene data show CDR1 as SGHRS and CDR2 as YFSETQ. CDR3 sequence (DNA): TGCGCCAGCAGCTTGGATGGGGCATTGAGTGAGCAGTACTTC. This translates into CASSLDGALSEQYF.

This chain uses TRBV11-3 with TRBJ2-5, with D perhaps assigned TRBD1 or TRBD2 (5 bases each). The CDR3 length is 15 residues. The germline CDR1 and CDR2 sequences are SGHNT and YENEEA. V lost 7 bases, J lost 2 bases, and 17 bases lay in between. The CDR3, as DNA: TGTGCCAGCAACGAGGGGTCGGCTTATCAAGAGACCCAGTACTTC. Residues: CASNEGSAYQETQYF.

The chain recombines TRBV12-3 or TRBV12-4 with TRBJ1-2, with D possibly TRBD1 on 5 matching bases. V lost 6 bases and J lost 4, with 12 bases in between. The CDR3 covers 13 residues. CDR3 DNA: TGTGCCAGCAGCACCAGGGAGGCCTATGGCTACACCTTC. Translated, it gives CASSTREAYGYTF.

This clonotype was counted a few times. This rearrangement joins TRBV6-6 to TRBJ2-7; D is possibly TRBD1 (5 bases). V shed 2 bases and J shed 6 bases, with 11 bases lying between them. CDR1 and CDR2 from the germline V gene are MNHNY and SVGAGI (reference sequence). The CDR3 covers 13 residues. The CDR3 reads CASSYPEGVEQYF. Written as DNA, the CDR3 is TGTGCCAGCAGTTACCCCGAAGGGGTCGAGCAGTACTTC.

This clonotype was counted between two and nine times. CDR3 DNA: TGCAGTGCTATAGGCCGGGACACTCCTTACACTGAAGCTTTCTTT. This gives the protein CSAIGRDTPYTEAFF. The gene calls are TRBV20-1 and TRBJ1-1, with D maybe TRBD1 (6 bases). This CDR3 is built from 15 residues. The V gene's germline CDR1 is DFQATT and CDR2 SNEGSKA (reference sequence). Trimming stripped 4 bases from V and 3 bases from J, with 18 bases between.

The chain employs TRBV20-1 and TRBJ2-1; no reliable D call. The CDR3 spans 15 residues. V dropped 3 bases and J dropped 0 bases, with 12 bases sitting between them. Germline V gene sequence: CDR1 DFQATT, CDR2 SNEGSKA (reference sequence). CDR3 DNA sequence: TGCAGTGCTAGTACTTCAGGAAGCTCCTACAATGAGCAGTTCTTC. It specifies CSASTSGSSYNEQFF.

The rearrangement uses TRBV6-6 and TRBJ2-1, with D tentatively TRBD2 (5 bases). The end of the DNA aligns better with TRBJ2-7, so the J call may be wrong. This CDR3 spans 14 amino acids. In germline, CDR1 is MNHNY, CDR2 SVGAGI (reference sequence). CDR3 protein: CASTLAGVYNEQYF. The DNA for the CDR3 is TGTGCCAGCACTCTAGCTGGGGTGTACAATGAGCAGTACTTC.

The rearrangement joins TRBV29-1 to TRBJ2-5; 13 positions agree with TRBD2. The CDR3 has 15 residues. The junction had 5 bases not matched to a gene; V was cut back by 4 bases and J by 3 bases. Per the germline V gene, CDR1 is SQVTM and CDR2 is ANQGSEA. For the CDR3, the DNA is TGCAGCGTTGGGACTAGCGGGGGATTCGAAGAGACCCAGTACTTC. It yields the protein CSVGTSGGFEETQYF.

This chain joins TRBV4-1 and TRBJ1-6; no clear D. In germline, CDR1 is MGHRA, CDR2 YSYEKL. V was cut by 1 base and J by 11 bases, with 6 bases left in between. The CDR3 length is 12 residues. The CDR3 DNA sequence: TGCGCCAGCAGCCAAGGAAATGCACCCCTCCACTTT. It translates to CASSQGNAPLHF.

This clonotype was counted only a few times. The chain uses TRBV28 and TRBJ2-7; TRBD1 agrees at 8 bases. Losses at the gene ends were 2 bases for V and 5 bases for J; bases not matched to a gene: 14. This CDR3 has 17 residues. Germline V lookup: CDR1 MDHEN, CDR2 SYDVKM. The CDR3 is CASSLAPGTGYMDEQYF. The CDR3 coding sequence is TGTGCCAGCAGTTTAGCTCCAGGGACAGGATATATGGACGAGCAGTACTTC.

J is TRBJ2-5 and V is TRBV20-1; 7 bases align to TRBD2. Germline CDR1 and CDR2: DFQATT and SNEGSKA (reference sequence). The junction had 8 bases not matched to a gene; V was cut back by 5 bases and J by 2 bases. This CDR3 contains 14 residues. For the CDR3, the DNA is TGCAGTGCTGTTGGGACTAACTCTCAAGAGACCCAGTACTTC. This gives the protein CSAVGTNSQETQYF.

The chain links TRBV2 to TRBJ1-1; 8 positions agree with TRBD1. Per the germline V gene, CDR1 is SNHLY and CDR2 is FYNNEI. This CDR3 has 13 amino acids. J was trimmed by 3 bases and V by 5 bases; bases with no gene match: 2. CDR3 nucleotides: TGTGCCAGCAGTACGACAGGGGACACTGAAGCTTTCTTT. It is translated as CASSTTGDTEAFF.

The V and J genes are TRBV10-1 and TRBJ2-3; 10 bases map to TRBD2. Trimming took 3 bases from V and 8 from J; bases not matched to a gene: 14. Looked up from germline, CDR1 is WNHNN and CDR2 is SYGVQD (reference sequence). CDR3 length equals 17 residues. CDR3 DNA: TGCGCCAGCAGTGATGCGACTAGCGGGTTTAGGGCCGGTACGCAGTATTTT. It translates to CASSDATSGFRAGTQYF.

This clonotype was seen more than once but under ten times. This may stem from a read error, because a much larger clone lies one nucleotide away. The CDR3 DNA follows: TGTGCCAGCGCACGCGAAACCTCCTACGAGCAGTACTTC. Translated, it gives CASARETSYEQYF. This chain joins TRBV18 and TRBJ2-7; no definite D call. The length of the CDR3 is 13 residues. V was shortened by 8 bases and J by 0 bases, with 11 bases between the two germline ends. Germline CDR1 reads KGHSH; CDR2 reads LQKENI.

This clonotype occurred a few times. The chain joins TRBV10-3 to TRBJ1-2, with a weak D call TRBD1 (6 bases). The CDR3 contains 14 residues. The V end lost 0 bases, the J end lost 7 bases, and 12 bases lay between the germline ends. Germline CDR1 is ENHRY and CDR2 is SYGVKD. The CDR3 protein is CAISESNRATGYTF. CDR3 DNA sequence: TGTGCCATCAGTGAGTCGAACAGGGCAACTGGCTACACCTTC.

The rearrangement links TRBV6-2 or TRBV6-3 to TRBJ2-2; TRBD2 aligns across 11 bases. The V segment lost 10 bases and the J segment 5 bases; nucleotides outside the gene matches: 15. This CDR3 region has 17 residues. The V gene's germline CDR1 is MNHEY and CDR2 SVGEGT. The CDR3 loop is CATRRLAGPTRTGELFF. The CDR3 nucleotides are TGTGCCACCCGGAGACTAGCGGGGCCAACGAGGACCGGGGAGCTGTTTTTT.